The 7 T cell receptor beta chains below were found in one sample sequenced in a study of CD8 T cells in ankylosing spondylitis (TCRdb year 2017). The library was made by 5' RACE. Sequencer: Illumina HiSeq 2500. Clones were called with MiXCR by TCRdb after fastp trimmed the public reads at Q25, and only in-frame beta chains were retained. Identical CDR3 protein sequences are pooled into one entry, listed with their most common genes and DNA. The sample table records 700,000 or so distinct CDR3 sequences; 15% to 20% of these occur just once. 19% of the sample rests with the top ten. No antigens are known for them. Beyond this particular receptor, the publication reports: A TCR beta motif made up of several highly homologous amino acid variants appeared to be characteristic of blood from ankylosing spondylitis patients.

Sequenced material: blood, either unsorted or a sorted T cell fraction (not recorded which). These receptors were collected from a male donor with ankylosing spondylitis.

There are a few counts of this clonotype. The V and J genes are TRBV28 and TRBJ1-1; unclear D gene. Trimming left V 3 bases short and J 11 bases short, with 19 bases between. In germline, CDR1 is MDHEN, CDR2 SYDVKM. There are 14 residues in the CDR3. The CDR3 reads CASSLWGDKMVAFF. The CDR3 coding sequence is TGTGCCAGCAGTTTGTGGGGTGACAAGATGGTGGCTTTCTTT.

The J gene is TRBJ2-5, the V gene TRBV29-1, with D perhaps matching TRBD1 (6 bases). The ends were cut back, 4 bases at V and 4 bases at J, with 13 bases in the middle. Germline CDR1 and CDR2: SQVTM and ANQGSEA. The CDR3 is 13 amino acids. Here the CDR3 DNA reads TGCAGCGTTGCGGCAGGGGCGCGAGAGACCCAGTACTTC. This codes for CSVAAGARETQYF.

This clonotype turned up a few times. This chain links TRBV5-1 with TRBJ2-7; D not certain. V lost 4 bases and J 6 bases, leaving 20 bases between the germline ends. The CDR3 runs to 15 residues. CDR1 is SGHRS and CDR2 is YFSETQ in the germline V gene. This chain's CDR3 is CASSHPPGPGVEQYF. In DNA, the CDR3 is TGCGCCAGCAGCCACCCTCCGGGCCCTGGGGTCGAGCAGTACTTC.

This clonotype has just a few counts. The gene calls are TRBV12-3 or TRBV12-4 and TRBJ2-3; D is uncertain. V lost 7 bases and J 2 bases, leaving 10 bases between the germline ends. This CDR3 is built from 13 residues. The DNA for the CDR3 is TGTGCCAGCAACGGCCGTTACACAGATACGCAGTATTTT. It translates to CASNGRYTDTQYF.

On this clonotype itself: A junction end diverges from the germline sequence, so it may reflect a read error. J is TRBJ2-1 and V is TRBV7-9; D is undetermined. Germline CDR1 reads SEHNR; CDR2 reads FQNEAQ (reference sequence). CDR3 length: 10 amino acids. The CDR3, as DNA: TGTGCCAGCAGCCCCGCCGGTGAGCAGTTC. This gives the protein CASSPAGEQF.

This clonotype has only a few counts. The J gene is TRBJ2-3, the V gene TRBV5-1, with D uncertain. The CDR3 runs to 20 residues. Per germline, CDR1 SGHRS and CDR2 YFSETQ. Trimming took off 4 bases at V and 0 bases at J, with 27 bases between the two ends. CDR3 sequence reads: CASSHPPGQLGMRSTDTQYF. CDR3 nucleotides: TGCGCCAGCAGCCACCCTCCAGGCCAGCTGGGGATGAGGAGCACAGATACGCAGTATTTT.

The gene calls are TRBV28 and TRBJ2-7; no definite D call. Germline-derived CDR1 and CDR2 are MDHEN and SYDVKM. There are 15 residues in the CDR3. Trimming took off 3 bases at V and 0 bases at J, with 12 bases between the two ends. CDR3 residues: CASSFYLGLSYEQYF. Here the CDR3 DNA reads TGTGCCAGCAGTTTCTATTTGGGTCTCTCCTACGAGCAGTACTTC.